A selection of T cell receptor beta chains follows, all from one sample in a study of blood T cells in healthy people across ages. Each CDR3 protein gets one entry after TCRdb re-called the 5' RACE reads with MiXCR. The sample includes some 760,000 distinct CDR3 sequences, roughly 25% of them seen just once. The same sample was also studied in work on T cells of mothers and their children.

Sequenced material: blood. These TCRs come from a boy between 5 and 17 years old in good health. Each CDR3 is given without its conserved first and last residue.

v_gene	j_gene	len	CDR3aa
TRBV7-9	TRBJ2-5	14	ASSEPDRGTSETQY
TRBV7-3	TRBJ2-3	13	ASSLTSGWSDTQY
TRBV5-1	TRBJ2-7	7	ATTYEQY
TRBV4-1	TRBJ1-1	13	ASSQDRVEYTEAF
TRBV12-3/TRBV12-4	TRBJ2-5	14	ASSPPWTGTEETQY
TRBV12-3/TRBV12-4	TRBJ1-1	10	ASGGEETEAF
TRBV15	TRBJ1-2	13	ATSRDRGELGGYT
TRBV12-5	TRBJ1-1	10	ALIEYDTEAF
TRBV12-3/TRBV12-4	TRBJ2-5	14	ASSLETSGGTETQY
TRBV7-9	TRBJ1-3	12	ASSSWGDGNTIY
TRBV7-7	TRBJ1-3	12	ASSLSLNGNTIY
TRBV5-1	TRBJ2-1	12	ASSFEGLGTEQF
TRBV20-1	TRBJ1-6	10	SAVPPDSPLH
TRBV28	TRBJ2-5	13	ASSLIGTSQETQY
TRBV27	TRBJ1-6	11	ASADRGNSPLH
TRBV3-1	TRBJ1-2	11	ASSQTGNYGYT
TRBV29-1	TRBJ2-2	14	SVEIRETTNTGELF
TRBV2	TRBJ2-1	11	ASSSREDNEQF
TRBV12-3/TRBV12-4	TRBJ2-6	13	ASRSGGPGANVLT
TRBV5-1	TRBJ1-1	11	ASRLDVNTEAF
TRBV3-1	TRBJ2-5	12	ASSQALGAGEQY
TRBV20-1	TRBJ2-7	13	SAGGLAGGIYEQY
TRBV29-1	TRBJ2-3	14	SVEGGTGLWTDTQY
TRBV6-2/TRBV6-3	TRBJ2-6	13	ASSYKVSGANVLT
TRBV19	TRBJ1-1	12	ASSTTGLGTEAF
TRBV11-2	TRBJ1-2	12	ASSLGGEDYGYT
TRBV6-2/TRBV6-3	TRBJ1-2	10	ASLTGNYGYT
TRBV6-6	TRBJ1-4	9	ASSYSGGLF
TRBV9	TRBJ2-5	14	ASSTRGVGAGETQY
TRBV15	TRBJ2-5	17	ATSAQGGGSDVFGETQY
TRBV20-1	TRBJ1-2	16	SARDPLPGQLLLGGYT
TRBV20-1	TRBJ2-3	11	SAPTPNTDTQY
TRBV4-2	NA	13	ASSQEEGAYYEQY
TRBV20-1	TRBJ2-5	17	SARDGRDRDGHQVETQY
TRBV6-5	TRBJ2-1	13	ASKNYGDSYNEQF
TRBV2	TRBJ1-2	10	ASNTGDYGYT
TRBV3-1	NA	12	ASSHLAGGETQY
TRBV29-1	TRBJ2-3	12	SVLGLAGSDTQY
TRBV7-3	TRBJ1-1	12	ASRPGQGATEAF
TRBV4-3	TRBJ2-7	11	ASSQEPGYEQY
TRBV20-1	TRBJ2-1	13	SASEAGATYNEQF
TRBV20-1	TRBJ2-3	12	SAQTGLGTDTQY
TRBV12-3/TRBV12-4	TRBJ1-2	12	ASTGDRILEGYT
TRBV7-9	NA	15	ASSPRGTSGSYNEQF
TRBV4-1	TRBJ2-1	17	ASSQKPGLAGESYNEQF
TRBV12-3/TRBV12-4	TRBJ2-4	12	ASRELASKNIQY
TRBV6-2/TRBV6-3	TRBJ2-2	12	ASSPYPNTGELF
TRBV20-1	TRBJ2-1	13	SANGLAGPYNEQF
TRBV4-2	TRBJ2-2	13	ASSWLAENTGELF
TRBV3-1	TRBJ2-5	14	ASSQETSGTQETQY
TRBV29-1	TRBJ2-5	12	SSWNTGESETQY
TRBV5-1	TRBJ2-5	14	ASSLGLDSRQETQY
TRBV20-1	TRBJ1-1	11	SARSERDTEAF
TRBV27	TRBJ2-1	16	ASSPLALGRSSHNEQF
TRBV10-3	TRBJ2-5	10	AIRQGQETQY